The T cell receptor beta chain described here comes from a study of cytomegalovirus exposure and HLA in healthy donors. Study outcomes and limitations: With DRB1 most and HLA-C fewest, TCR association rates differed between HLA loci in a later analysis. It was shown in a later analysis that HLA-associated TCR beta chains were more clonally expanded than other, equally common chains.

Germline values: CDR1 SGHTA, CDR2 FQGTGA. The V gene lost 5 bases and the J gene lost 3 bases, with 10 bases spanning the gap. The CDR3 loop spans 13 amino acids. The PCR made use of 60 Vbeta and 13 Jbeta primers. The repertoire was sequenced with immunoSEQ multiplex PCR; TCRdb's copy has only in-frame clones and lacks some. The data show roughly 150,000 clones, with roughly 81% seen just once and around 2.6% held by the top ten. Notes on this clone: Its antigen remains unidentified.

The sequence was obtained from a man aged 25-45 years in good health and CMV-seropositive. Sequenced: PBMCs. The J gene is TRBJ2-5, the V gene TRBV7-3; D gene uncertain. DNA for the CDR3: TGTGCCAGCAGCCGGAGTAACGAAGAGACCCAGTACTTC. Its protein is CASSRSNEETQYF.